These 19 T cell receptor beta chains originate from one sample sequenced in a study of beta chain features in type 1 diabetes. Expressed TCRB transcripts got sequenced, as all isolated RNA was reverse transcribed. Clones were sequenced by immunoSEQ multiplex PCR, and TCRdb holds only the in-frame ones, with some missing. Altogether around 150,000 clones are present, 7.5% to 10% being singletons, with the ten largest covering less than 0.85%. The sequencing sample was made of central memory CD4+ T cells from blood. These receptors were taken from a man between 18 and 29 years old in good health.

This chain joins TRBV6-1 and TRBJ2-5; D is perhaps TRBD2 (6 bases). The V end was cut by 6 bases, the J end by 7 bases, with 18 bases between. The CDR3 totals 14 residues. The germline CDR1 and CDR2 sequences are MNHNS and SASEGT. CDR3 sequence: CASSTGELGRTQYF. CDR3 in DNA: TGTGCCAGCAGCACGGGGGAACTCGGGCGGACCCAGTACTTC.

This clone was seen ten or more times. This chain links TRBV7-9 with TRBJ1-5, with 9 bases identical to TRBD1. V lost 1 base, J lost 5 bases, and 3 bases stayed unmatched. CDR1 is SEHNR, CDR2 FQNEAQ, per germline (reference sequence). This CDR3 is 15 amino acids long. The CDR3 DNA follows: TGTGCCAGCAGCTTAGGGGGACAGGGCCATCAGCCCCAGCATTTT. Translating gives CASSLGGQGHQPQHF. Together with reference TRBV7-9 and TRBJ1-5, the CDR3 gives the full variable domain: DTGVSQNPRHKITKRGQNVTFRCDPISEHNRLYWYRQTLGQGPEFLTYFQNEAQLEKSRLLSDRFSAERPKGSFSTLEIQRTEQGDSAMYLCASSLGGQGHQPQHFGDGTRLSIL.

Comment on this clone: At one of its ends the junction is not consistent with the germline gene, which may arise from a read error. The gene calls are TRBV5-4 and TRBJ2-5; D possibly corresponds to TRBD2 (7 bases). Germline CDR1 and CDR2: SGHNT and YYREEE (reference sequence). The CDR3 is 16 amino acids. CDR3 sequence reads: CASSSRVGGAEETQYF. The CDR3 region has the DNA TGCGCCAGCAGCTCTCGAGTAGGGGGGGCAGAAGAGACCCAGTACTTC. Full variable domain (missing parts from reference TRBV5-4 and TRBJ2-5): ETGVTQSPTHLIKTRGQQVTLRCSSQSGHNTVSWYQQALGQGPQFIFQYYREEENGRGNFPPRFSGLQFPNYSSELNVNALELDDSALYLCASSSRVGGAEETQYFGPGTRLLVL.

This clone appeared a few times. The J gene is TRBJ1-4, the V gene TRBV6-5, with 8 nucleotides matching TRBD1. This CDR3 spans 15 amino acids. V shed 6 bases, J shed 7 bases, and the junction held 10 bases outside the gene matches. Germline loops: CDR1 MNHEY, CDR2 SVGAGI. CDR3 in amino acids: CASRRTGRLAEKLFF. In DNA form, the CDR3 reads TGTGCCAGCAGGCGGACAGGGAGGCTCGCTGAAAAACTGTTTTTT.

The gene calls are TRBV5-1 and TRBJ2-1, with TRBD1 matching 7 bases. The ends lost 4 bases at V and 4 bases at J; junction bases unmatched: 8. The CDR3 is 15 residues long. Germline V gene data show CDR1 as SGHRS and CDR2 as YFSETQ. Here the CDR3 reads CASSQGQLFYNEQFF. CDR3 DNA sequence: TGCGCCAGCAGCCAGGGACAGCTCTTTTACAATGAGCAGTTCTTC.

This clone has at least ten counts. The DNA for the CDR3 is TGTGCCAGCAGCTCCCGGGCCCGGGGGGGCACCGGGGAGCTGTTTTTT. Translated: CASSSRARGGTGELFF. The rearrangement links TRBV7-9 to TRBJ2-2; 8 bases are shared with TRBD2. Trimming took 4 bases from V and 4 from J; bases not matched to a gene: 8. Germline V gene lookup returns CDR1 SEHNR and CDR2 FQNEAQ (reference sequence). This CDR3 is 16 amino acids long. Full variable domain (outside the CDR3, taken from reference TRBV7-9 and TRBJ2-2): DTGVSQNPRHKITKRGQNVTFRCDPISEHNRLYWYRQTLGQGPEFLTYFQNEAQLEKSRLLSDRFSAERPKGSFSTLEIQRTEQGDSAMYLCASSSRARGGTGELFFGEGSRLTVL.

The V call is TRBV12-5, the J call TRBJ2-2; TRBD1 matches 9 bases. Germline V gene sequence: CDR1 LGHNT, CDR2 FRNRAP. This CDR3 has 16 amino acids. V lost 3 bases, J lost 10 bases, and 12 bases stayed unmatched. The CDR3 loop reads CASGFPRQGGSLELFF. The CDR3 bases are TGTGCTAGTGGTTTCCCCCGACAGGGGGGAAGTTTGGAGCTGTTTTTT.

This clone was counted only a few times. Relative to the germline gene, one junction end is altered; a read error may explain this. The chain joins TRBV28 to TRBJ1-5, with unresolved D. Germline CDR1 reads MDHEN; CDR2 reads SYDVKM. This CDR3 is built from 15 residues. The CDR3, as DNA: TGTGGCAGCCTATCGTCGGGAATTAGCAATCAGCCCCAGCATTTT. Translated: CGSLSSGISNQPQHF. The whole variable domain, remainder taken from reference TRBV28 and TRBJ1-5, is DVKVTQSSRYLVKRTGEKVFLECVQDMDHENMFWYRQDPGLGLRLIYFSYDVKMKEKGDIPEGYSVSREKKERFSLILESASTNQTSMYLCGSLSSGISNQPQHFGDGTRLSIL.

The genes are TRBV5-6 and TRBJ2-7; D not certain. V was pared by 0 bases and J by 5 bases, with 12 bases between. This CDR3 has 14 amino acids. Per the germline V gene, CDR1 is SGHDT and CDR2 is YYEEEE. The CDR3 spells CASSLGGSLDEQYF. The CDR3 DNA is TGTGCCAGCAGCTTGGGCGGTTCGCTCGACGAGCAGTACTTC.

This clone showed up just a few times. J is TRBJ1-1 and V is TRBV2; possibly TRBD1 for D (5 bases). The CDR3 has 14 residues. V was trimmed by 8 bases and J by 0 bases, leaving 13 bases between them. CDR1 is SNHLY, CDR2 FYNNEI, per germline. The CDR3 here is CASRAGRMNTEAFF. The CDR3 DNA reads as TGTGCCAGCCGGGCAGGGAGGATGAACACTGAAGCTTTCTTT.

Here the CDR3 DNA reads TGTGCCAGCAGTTTTCTGTCGGGGGGGCGAGGGACCGGGGAGCTGTTTTTT. It yields the protein CASSFLSGGRGTGELFF. The chain employs TRBV28 and TRBJ2-2; the match to TRBD2 covers 8 bases. The CDR3 runs 17 residues. Trimming cost V 3 bases and J 5 bases; bases outside gene matches: 11. Germline loops: CDR1 MDHEN, CDR2 SYDVKM.

This clone was seen a few times. The V gene is TRBV4-1, the J gene TRBJ1-6, with TRBD1 matching 7 bases. This CDR3 is 15 amino acids long. CDR1 is MGHRA and CDR2 is YSYEKL in the germline V gene. Unmatched junction bases numbered 8, after V lost 4 bases and J lost 8 bases. CDR3 nucleotide sequence: TGCGCCAGCAGCCTGCGGGACAGCTCATATTCACCCCTCCACTTT. Amino acid sequence: CASSLRDSSYSPLHF.

This clone turned up a few times. V and J are TRBV2 and TRBJ2-7; the D gene is possibly TRBD1 (5 bases). CDR1 and CDR2 from the germline V gene are SNHLY and FYNNEI. Trimming removed 5 bases from V and 0 bases from J, with 14 bases in between. The CDR3 sequence is 15 residues long. The DNA for the CDR3 is TGTGCCAGCAGTCCTACAGGTACACTCTCCTACGAGCAGTACTTC. This translates into CASSPTGTLSYEQYF. The entire variable domain, with the rest obtained from reference TRBV2 and TRBJ2-7, is as follows: EPEVTQTPSHQVTQMGQEVILRCVPISNHLYFYWYRQILGQKVEFLVSFYNNEISEKSEIFDDQFSVERPDGSNFTLKIRSTKLEDSAMYFCASSPTGTLSYEQYFGPGTRLTVT.

V usage is TRBV6-1 and J usage is TRBJ1-1; 8 bases align to TRBD1. Germline V gene lookup returns CDR1 MNHNS and CDR2 SASEGT. The trim removed 8 bases at V and 11 bases at J, leaving 13 bases unmatched. The CDR3 totals 13 residues. CDR3 DNA sequence: TGTGCCAGCCCTAAAGGGAAGGACAGGGCGGCTTTCTTT. This gives the protein CASPKGKDRAAFF.

The sample holds a few counts of this clone. V gene TRBV5-4 combines with J gene TRBJ1-4; D remains ambiguous. The CDR3 sequence is 13 residues long. The V end lost 4 bases, the J end lost 6 bases, and 10 bases lay between the germline ends. Germline-derived CDR1 and CDR2 are SGHNT and YYREEE (reference sequence). Here the CDR3 reads CASSPSFDEKLFF. The CDR3 DNA sequence: TGTGCCAGCAGCCCGTCTTTTGATGAAAAACTGTTTTTT.

The CDR3 nucleotides are TGTGCCAGCAGCCCCGGACAGGGTAGTTCCGAGCAGTACTTC. Translation: CASSPGQGSSEQYF. The chain has TRBV7-3 and TRBJ2-7, with TRBD1 identical over 8 bases. The V segment lost 5 bases and the J segment 6 bases; nucleotides outside the gene matches: 9. Germline V gene data show CDR1 as SGHTA and CDR2 as FQGTGA. The CDR3 extends over 14 amino acids.

The chain employs TRBV5-1 and TRBJ2-1; possibly TRBD2 for D (5 bases). The germline CDR1 and CDR2 sequences are SGHRS and YFSETQ. V was cut by 4 bases and J by 8 bases, with 22 bases left in between. The CDR3 loop spans 16 amino acids. CDR3 in DNA: TGCGCCAGCAGCCACGGGGTGGGTTCCCAATCTCATGAGCAGTTCTTC. Translated: CASSHGVGSQSHEQFF.

The rearrangement joins TRBV6-5 to TRBJ2-5; tentatively, D is TRBD2 (7 bases). This CDR3 has 15 residues. The ends were cut back, 4 bases at V and 4 bases at J, with 16 bases in the middle. CDR1 and CDR2 from the germline V gene are MNHEY and SVGAGI. The CDR3 is CASSLGGEVGETQYF. CDR3 nucleotides: TGTGCCAGCAGTTTAGGGGGGGAGGTCGGAGAGACCCAGTACTTC.

The V gene is TRBV2, the J gene TRBJ2-3, with 7 positions matching TRBD2. The CDR3 spans 14 residues. CDR1 SNHLY and CDR2 FYNNEI come from the germline V gene. With V trimmed by 4 bases and J by 3 bases, 4 bases remained unmatched. DNA for the CDR3: TGTGCCAGCAGTGGCCCCGGGGGGACAGATACGCAGTATTTT. Residues: CASSGPGGTDTQYF.